Described below is a single TCR beta chain sequence and its context. The target of this receptor is not known. Base-call qualities are not available, and no considerably larger clone is one nucleotide away. V loses 2 bases, J loses 4 bases, and the germline ends lie 17 bases apart. The germline V gene (reference sequence) supplies CDR1 MNHEY and CDR2 SMNVEV. CDR3 length: 16 amino acids, cysteine to phenylalanine. Left in the record is the CDR3 DNA by itself, 48 bases read in frame from the first base. This sample stems from a study of neurological immune-mediated disorders (dated by TCRdb to between 2019 and 2020). At the level of the whole study: The study compared peripheral blood TCR-beta repertoires of HTLV-I-associated myelopathy (HAM/TSP) patients, multiple sclerosis patients and healthy controls using UMI-based sequencing. Longitudinal samples, technical triplicates and paired sorted CD4+ and CD8+ T-cell subsets, alongside PBMC samples, were included among the approximately 110 TCR-beta libraries. Of the approximately 68 subjects in the cohort, about 14 were HAM/TSP patients, roughly 35 were multiple sclerosis patients, and 20 were healthy controls. Study-wide conclusions, independent of this receptor: The highest TCR clonal expansion was observed in HAM/TSP patients, whereas the lowest was observed in MS patients, even when compared with healthy controls. No identical CDR3 amino acid sequences were shared among expanded clones across subjects, suggesting private TCR-beta repertoires in all groups.

To synthesize cDNA, template-switch 5'RACE was performed with a primer carrying a 10-nucleotide random unique molecular identifier so that each TCR transcript was tagged. Every sequencing run yielded over 190 million TCR-beta sequences covering 15-18 subjects. The RNeasy kit was used to extract total RNA. The KAPA Real-time Library Amplification kit was used to amplify TCR-beta VDJ regions with primers for the TCR constant region and the 5'RACE anchor. Sample indexes and Illumina adaptors were added in a first PCR, after which library yield was increased in a second PCR. After Ampure bead purification, the roughly 650 bp TCR product was size-selected on a 2% E-gel SizeSelection system. Before pooling, libraries had their quality checked on a Bioanalyzer, their concentration measured with Qubit, and their quantity determined with the Kapa Library Quantification kit. Paired-end 2 x 150 bp sequencing of the libraries was performed on an Illumina HiSeq 2500. To increase sequence diversity, about 23-30% phiX was spiked into each library pool. As for the original processing: Quality-filtered reads were processed with the UMI-based MiGEC pipeline, and over 85% of raw TCR sequences were removed by the MiGEC pipeline during error correction. VDJ genes were aligned to IMGT germline references, and clonotypes were defined by unique CDR3 amino acid sequence plus V-J genes. Clonal expansion, Shannon diversity and CDR3 relatedness (CalcPairwiseDistances, ClusterSamples) were evaluated with VDJtools, and phylogenetic trees were built with CLCbio workbench. Clones with at least 8 unique UMIs were defined as expanded, with this threshold being based on coefficient-of-variation modelling across technical triplicates. In TCRdb, the public reads were trimmed at Q25 with fastp and aligned with MiXCR, with productive beta chains retained. Every CDR3 protein is listed once, alongside the most common genes and DNA of its rows. These V and J calls derive from TCRdb rather than the authors' analysis. In this sample the table shows 50,000 or so distinct CDR3 sequences, about 26% of which occur a single time. Of the sample, roughly a quarter is held by the ten largest clones.

The healthy controls were volunteers from blood banks in Maryland, USA. Unsorted PBMC libraries were generated from 2 million PBMCs stored in RNAlater at -80 °C until RNA extraction. Peripheral blood underwent Ficoll-Hypaque density gradient centrifugation to isolate PBMCs, which were then cryopreserved in liquid nitrogen. The clonotype comes from a woman aged 70-85 years in good health. Sequenced sample: PBMCs. This chain is built from TRBV27 and TRBJ1-2, and perhaps TRBD1 as D gene, on 6 matching bases. The CDR3 amino acid sequence is: CASSLRRGRESYGYTF. The bases read TGTGCCAGCAGTTTAAGGCGGGGGCGCGAGAGCTATGGCTACACCTTC.